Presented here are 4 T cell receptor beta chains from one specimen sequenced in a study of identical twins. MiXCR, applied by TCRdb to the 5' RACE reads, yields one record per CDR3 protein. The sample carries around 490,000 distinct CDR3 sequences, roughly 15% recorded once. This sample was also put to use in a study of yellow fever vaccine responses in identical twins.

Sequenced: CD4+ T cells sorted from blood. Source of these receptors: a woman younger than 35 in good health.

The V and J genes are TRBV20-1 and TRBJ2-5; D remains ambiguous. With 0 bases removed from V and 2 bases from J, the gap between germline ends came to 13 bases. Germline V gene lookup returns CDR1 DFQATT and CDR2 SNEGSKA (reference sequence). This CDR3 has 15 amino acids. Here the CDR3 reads CSARDQKAPQETQYF. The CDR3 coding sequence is TGCAGTGCTAGAGATCAGAAGGCTCCGCAAGAGACCCAGTACTTC.

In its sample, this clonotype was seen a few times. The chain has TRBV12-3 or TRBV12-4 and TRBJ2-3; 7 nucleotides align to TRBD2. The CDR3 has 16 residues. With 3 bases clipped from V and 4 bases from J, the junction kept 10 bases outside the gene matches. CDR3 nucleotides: TGTGCCAGCAGTTTTGAGAGCGGGGTGGGCCCAGATACGCAGTATTTT. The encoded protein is CASSFESGVGPDTQYF.

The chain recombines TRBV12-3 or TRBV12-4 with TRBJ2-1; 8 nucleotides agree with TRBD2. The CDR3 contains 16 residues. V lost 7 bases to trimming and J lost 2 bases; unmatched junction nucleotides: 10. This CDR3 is CASTPGGAGTYNEQFF. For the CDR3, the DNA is TGTGCCAGCACCCCGGGAGGGGCGGGGACCTACAATGAGCAGTTCTTC.

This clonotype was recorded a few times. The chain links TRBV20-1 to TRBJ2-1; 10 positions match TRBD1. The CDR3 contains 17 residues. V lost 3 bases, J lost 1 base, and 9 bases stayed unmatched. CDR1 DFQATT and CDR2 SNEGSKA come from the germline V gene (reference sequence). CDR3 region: CSARGFGQGGSYNEQFF. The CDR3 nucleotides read TGCAGTGCTAGGGGTTTTGGACAGGGGGGATCCTACAATGAGCAGTTCTTC.